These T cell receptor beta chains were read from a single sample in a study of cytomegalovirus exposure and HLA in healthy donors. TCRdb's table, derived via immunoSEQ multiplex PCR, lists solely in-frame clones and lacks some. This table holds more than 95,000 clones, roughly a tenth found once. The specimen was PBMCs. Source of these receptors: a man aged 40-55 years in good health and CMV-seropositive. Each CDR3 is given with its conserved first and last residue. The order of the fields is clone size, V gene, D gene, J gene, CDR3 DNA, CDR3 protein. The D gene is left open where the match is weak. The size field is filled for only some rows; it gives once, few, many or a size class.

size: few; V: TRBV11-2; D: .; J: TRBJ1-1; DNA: TGTGCCAGCAGCCCGCAGGGCAGCGAAGCTTTCTTT; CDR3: CASSPQGSEAFF
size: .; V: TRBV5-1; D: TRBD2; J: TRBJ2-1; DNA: TGCGCCAGCAGCTTAGGACTAGGCTCCTACAATGAGCAGTTCTTC; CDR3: CASSLGLGSYNEQFF
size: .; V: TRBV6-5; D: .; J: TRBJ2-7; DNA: TGTGCCAGCAGTTACTCAGTGGCAGTAACCTACGAGCAGTACTTC; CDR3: CASSYSVAVTYEQYF
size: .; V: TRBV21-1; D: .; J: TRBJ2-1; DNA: TGTGCCAGCAGCCCAGGTTGTCCTAGCGGGAGCTGTTATGAGCAGTTCTTC; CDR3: CASSPGCPSGSCYEQFF
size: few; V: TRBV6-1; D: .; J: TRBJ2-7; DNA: TGTGCCAGCAGTACTCAAAGTGGGAGAGAGGACGAGCAGTACTTC; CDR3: CASSTQSGREDEQYF
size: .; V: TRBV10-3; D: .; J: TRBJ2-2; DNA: TGTGCCATCAGAGGGACTGTGATAGGTGGGGAGCTGTTTTTT; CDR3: CAIRGTVIGGELFF
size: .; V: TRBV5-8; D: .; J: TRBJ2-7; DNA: TGTGCCAGCAGCTTTGCCGCAGGGGGGTGGGAGCAGTACTTC; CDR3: CASSFAAGGWEQYF
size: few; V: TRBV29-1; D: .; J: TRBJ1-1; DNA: TGCAGCGTTGAAAGGAGTGTTGAAGACACTGAAGCTTTCTTT; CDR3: CSVERSVEDTEAFF
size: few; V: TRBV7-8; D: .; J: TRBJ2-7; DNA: TGTGCCAGCAGCCTCCGCGGAGGGAGCTCCTACGAGCAGTACTTC; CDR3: CASSLRGGSSYEQYF
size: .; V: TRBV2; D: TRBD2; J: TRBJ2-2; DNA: TGTGCCAGCCGTCCACTAGCGGACACGAACACCGGGGAGCTGTTTTTT; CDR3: CASRPLADTNTGELFF
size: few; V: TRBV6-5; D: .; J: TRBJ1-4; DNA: TGTGCCAGCAAAATGGGAGGCGAAAAACTGTTTTTT; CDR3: CASKMGGEKLFF
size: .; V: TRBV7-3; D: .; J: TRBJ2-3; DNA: TGTGCCAGCAGCCTATGGGCAGGGAAGGGCACAGATACGCAGTATTTT; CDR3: CASSLWAGKGTDTQYF
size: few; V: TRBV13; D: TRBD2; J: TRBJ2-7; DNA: TGTGCCAGCAGCTTAAGAAGCGGGAGACTCGGTTACGAGCAGTACTTC; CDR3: CASSLRSGRLGYEQYF
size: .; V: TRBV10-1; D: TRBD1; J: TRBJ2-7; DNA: TGCGCCAGCAGTGAGTTCCAAACAGGGGACTACGAGCAGTACTTC; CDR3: CASSEFQTGDYEQYF
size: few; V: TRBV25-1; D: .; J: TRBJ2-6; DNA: TGTGCCAGCAGTGGAGGGGCAATGACTAGCTCTGGGGCCAACGTCCTGACTTTC; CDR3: CASSGGAMTSSGANVLTF
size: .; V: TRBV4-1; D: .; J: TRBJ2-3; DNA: TGCGCCAGCAGCCAAGTAAACCTAGTATCCACAGATACGCAGTATTTT; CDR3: CASSQVNLVSTDTQYF
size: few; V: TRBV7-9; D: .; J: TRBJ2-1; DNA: TGTGCCAGCAGCTCCCAGGTCTATGAGCAGTTCTTC; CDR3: CASSSQVYEQFF
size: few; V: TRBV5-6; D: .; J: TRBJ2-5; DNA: TGTGCCAGCAGCTTGGGGAGGGCGCAGGGCCAAGAGACCCAGTACTTC; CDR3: CASSLGRAQGQETQYF
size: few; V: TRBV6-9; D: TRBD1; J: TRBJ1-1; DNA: TGTGCCAGCAGTTATTCGGTTAAGACCTTTACGGTGACAGGGGCCCTGGAAGCTTTCTTT; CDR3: CASSYSVKTFTVTGALEAFF
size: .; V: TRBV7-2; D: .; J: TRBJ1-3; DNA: TGTGCCAGCAGCTTAGCGGGGGGGGAGGGAAACACCATATATTTT; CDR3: CASSLAGGEGNTIYF
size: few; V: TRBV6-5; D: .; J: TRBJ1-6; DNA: TGTGCCAGCAGTTACACAGCGCGGGAATCACCCCTCCACTTT; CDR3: CASSYTARESPLHF
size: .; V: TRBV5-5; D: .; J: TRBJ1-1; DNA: TGTGCCAGCAGCCTAGACAGGTGGAACACTGAAGCTTTCTTT; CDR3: CASSLDRWNTEAFF
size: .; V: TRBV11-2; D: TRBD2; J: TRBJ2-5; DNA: TGTGCCAGCAGCTACCCGGGGGGTGCCCAAGAGACCCAGTACTTC; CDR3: CASSYPGGAQETQYF
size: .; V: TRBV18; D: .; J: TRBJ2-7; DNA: TGTGCCAGCTCACCGCCGACTAGGCCCTCCTACGAGCAGTACTTC; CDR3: CASSPPTRPSYEQYF
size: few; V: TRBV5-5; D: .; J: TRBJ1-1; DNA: TGTGCCAGCAGCTTGGTCAGGGGAGACACTGAAGCTTTCTTT; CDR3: CASSLVRGDTEAFF
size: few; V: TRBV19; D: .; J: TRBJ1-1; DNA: TGTGCCAGTAACAGGGCGAACACTGAAGCTTTCTTT; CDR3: CASNRANTEAFF
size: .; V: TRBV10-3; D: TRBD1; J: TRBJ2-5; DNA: TGTGCCATCAGCGCCGGGACAGGGAGATTAGGGGAGACCCAGTACTTC; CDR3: CAISAGTGRLGETQYF
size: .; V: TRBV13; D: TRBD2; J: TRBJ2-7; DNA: TGTGCCAGCAGCCGTACTAGCGGGAGCGCCTACGAGCAGTACTTC; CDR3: CASSRTSGSAYEQYF
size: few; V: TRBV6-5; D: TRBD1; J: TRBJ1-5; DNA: TGTGCCACCAGCAAGGACAGGGAAGAGCATTTT; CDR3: CATSKDREEHF
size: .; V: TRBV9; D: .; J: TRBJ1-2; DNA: TGTGCCAGCAGCGTAGTTGGGGCGGCCTCCTATGGCTACACCTTC; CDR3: CASSVVGAASYGYTF
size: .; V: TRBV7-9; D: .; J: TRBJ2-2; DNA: TGTGCCAGCAGCTTACAGGGGCCGGCCGGGGAGCTGTTTTTT; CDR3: CASSLQGPAGELFF
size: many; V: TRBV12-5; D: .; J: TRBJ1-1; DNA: TGTGCTAGTGCCATGGGGGGGTGGGAAGCTTTCTTT; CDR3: CASAMGGWEAFF